The 21 T cell receptor beta chains below all came from one sample that was sequenced in a study of OX40 agonist ivuxolimab in advanced cancers. The protocol was immunoSEQ multiplex PCR, while the TCRdb copy is restricted to in-frame clones and leaves out a portion. The data contain 82,000 or so clones, approximately 90% of them singletons. The starting material was CD4+ or CD8+ T cells sorted from blood, obtained in a trial of the OX40 agonist ivuxolimab. Receptor source: an adult with an advanced solid tumor such as melanoma, head and neck, liver or kidney cancer.

The CDR3 protein is CSVARKLNTEAFF. CDR3 DNA: TGCAGCGTAGCCAGGAAATTGAACACTGAAGCTTTCTTT. The chain is built from TRBV29-1 and TRBJ1-1, with unresolved D. V lost 6 bases and J lost 0, with 11 bases in between. Per germline, CDR1 SQVTM and CDR2 ANQGSEA. This CDR3 has 13 amino acids.

The rearrangement links TRBV7-2 to TRBJ2-3; D is uncertain. V was shortened by 5 bases and J by 6 bases, with 9 bases between the two germline ends. The germline V gene has CDR1 SGHTA and CDR2 FQGNSA. The CDR3 is made up of 12 amino acids. CDR3 amino acids: CASSRISDTQYF. The CDR3 nucleotides read TGTGCCAGCAGCCGAATTAGCGATACGCAGTATTTT.

The gene calls are TRBV10-3 and TRBJ1-4; no clear D. Looked up from germline, CDR1 is ENHRY and CDR2 is SYGVKD. Trimming removed 0 bases at V and 7 bases at J, with 18 bases between. The CDR3 length is 17 residues. The CDR3 reads CAISESPGSGSGEKLFF. CDR3 in DNA: TGTGCCATCAGTGAGTCGCCCGGGAGTGGGTCGGGTGAAAAACTGTTTTTT.

V gene TRBV7-9 combines with J gene TRBJ2-7, with 14 bases that match TRBD2. The CDR3 covers 18 residues. J lost 1 base, V lost 4 bases, and 9 bases had no gene match. Germline V CDR1 and CDR2: SEHNR, FQNEAQ (reference sequence). The CDR3 DNA reads TGTGCCAGCAGCTCGGCTGGACTAGCGGGAGGAAGGTCCTACGAGCAGTACTTC. Protein sequence: CASSSAGLAGGRSYEQYF.

The V and J genes are TRBV19 and TRBJ1-5; D possibly corresponds to TRBD1 (5 bases). The ends were cut back, 4 bases at V and 7 bases at J, with 17 bases in the middle. The CDR3 contains 15 residues. Germline lookup yields CDR1 LNHDA and CDR2 SQIVND (reference sequence). The CDR3 protein is CASSTQTGGRQPQHF. DNA for the CDR3: TGTGCCAGTAGTACCCAAACTGGGGGTAGACAGCCCCAGCATTTT.

V gene TRBV5-1 combines with J gene TRBJ2-2, with 11 bases matching TRBD1. The CDR3 totals 14 residues. Germline assignment: CDR1 SGHRS and CDR2 YFSETQ. The junction had 2 bases not matched to a gene; V was cut back by 4 bases and J by 6 bases. The DNA of the CDR3 is TGCGCCAGCAGCACGGGACAGGGGGCCGGGGAGCTGTTTTTT. It codes for CASSTGQGAGELFF.

This clone was counted between two and nine times. This sequence joins TRBV19 and TRBJ2-2, with TRBD2 matching over 10 bases. Unmatched junction bases numbered 3, after V lost 8 bases and J lost 6 bases. Per the germline V gene, CDR1 is LNHDA and CDR2 is SQIVND (reference sequence). The CDR3 runs 13 residues. CDR3 residues: CASGTSVAGELFF. CDR3 nucleotide sequence: TGTGCCAGTGGGACTAGCGTTGCCGGGGAGCTGTTTTTT.

The chain links TRBV6-5 to TRBJ2-2; D uncertain. Germline V gene data show CDR1 as MNHEY and CDR2 as SVGAGI. The CDR3 totals 14 residues. The ends were cut back, 10 bases at V and 3 bases at J, with 15 bases in the middle. Here the CDR3 reads CATRAPLHTGELFF. The CDR3 DNA is TGTGCCACTCGGGCTCCCCTTCACACCGGGGAGCTGTTTTTT.

The rearrangement links TRBV13 to TRBJ2-7; D unclear. Trimming shortened V by 1 base and J by 5 bases, and 9 bases separated the two germline ends. There are 13 residues in the CDR3. The germline V gene has CDR1 PRHDT and CDR2 FYEKMQ (reference sequence). The DNA for the CDR3 is TGTGCCAGCAGCTTAGCATGGAAAAACGAGCAGTACTTC. It encodes CASSLAWKNEQYF. Combining the CDR3 with reference TRBV13 and TRBJ2-7 gives the whole variable domain AAGVIQSPRHLIKEKRETATLKCYPIPRHDTVYWYQQGPGQDPQFLISFYEKMQSDKGSIPDRFSAQQFSDYHSELNMSSLELGDSALYFCASSLAWKNEQYFGPGTRLTVT.

This clone showed up just once. The chain uses TRBV29-1 and TRBJ2-1; 10 positions agree with TRBD1. CDR3 length: 16 amino acids. Germline V gives CDR1 SQVTM, CDR2 ANQGSEA. Trimming at V came to 6 bases and at J to 8 bases, leaving 16 bases not matched to a gene. The CDR3 DNA follows: TGCAGCGTCGCGGACAGGGGGTGGGCGAAACACGATGAGCAGTTCTTC. This sequence encodes CSVADRGWAKHDEQFF.

This chain joins TRBV10-3 and TRBJ1-1; 7 positions match TRBD1. Germline V gene data show CDR1 as ENHRY and CDR2 as SYGVKD. The CDR3 covers 15 residues. The V segment lost 7 bases and the J segment 1 base; nucleotides outside the gene matches: 9. CDR3 region: CAINSQGIGNTEAFF. CDR3 in DNA: TGTGCCATCAATTCACAGGGGATTGGGAACACTGAAGCTTTCTTT.

This chain joins TRBV18 and TRBJ2-7, with 14 bases aligning to TRBD2. CDR1 and CDR2 from the germline V gene are KGHSH and LQKENI. V shed 5 bases, J shed 5 bases, and the junction held 5 bases outside the gene matches. The CDR3 has 15 residues. The CDR3, as DNA: TGTGCCAGCTCAAGACTAGCGGGAGGGGGAGACGAGCAGTACTTC. It codes for CASSRLAGGGDEQYF. Filled out from reference TRBV18 and TRBJ2-7, the complete variable domain reads NAGVMQNPRHLVRRRGQEARLRCSPMKGHSHVYWYRQLPEEGLKFMVYLQKENIIDESGMPKERFSAEFPKEGPSILRIQQVVRGDSAAYFCASSRLAGGGDEQYFGPGTRLTVT.

V usage is TRBV5-5 and J usage is TRBJ2-7; D possibly matches TRBD1 or TRBD2 (5 bases each). V shed 0 bases and J shed 6 bases, with 13 bases lying between them. The CDR3 loop spans 14 amino acids. The germline CDR1 and CDR2 sequences are SGHKS and YYEKEE (reference sequence). The CDR3 sequence is CASSLGGAVFEQYF. The DNA for the CDR3 is TGTGCCAGCAGCTTGGGAGGGGCAGTCTTCGAGCAGTACTTC.

The V call is TRBV27, the J call TRBJ1-1, with unresolved D. The CDR3 extends over 14 amino acids. V was shortened by 5 bases and J by 11 bases, with 21 bases between the two germline ends. The germline CDR1 and CDR2 sequences are MNHEY and SMNVEV (reference sequence). The CDR3 loop is CASSPLTPSGIAFF. CDR3 bases: TGTGCCAGCAGTCCTCTAACCCCTTCCGGGATTGCTTTCTTT.

This clone was observed a single time. V usage is TRBV18 and J usage is TRBJ2-2; no firm D call. V lost 6 bases and J 5 bases, leaving 19 bases between the germline ends. Germline lookup yields CDR1 KGHSH and CDR2 LQKENI. The CDR3 is made up of 16 amino acids. The CDR3 bases are TGTGCCAGCTCGCCTTTACCCCCAGGCGGTACCGGGGAGCTGTTTTTT. This codes for CASSPLPPGGTGELFF. The full variable domain, completed using reference TRBV18 and TRBJ2-2, is NAGVMQNPRHLVRRRGQEARLRCSPMKGHSHVYWYRQLPEEGLKFMVYLQKENIIDESGMPKERFSAEFPKEGPSILRIQQVVRGDSAAYFCASSPLPPGGTGELFFGEGSRLTVL.

The rearrangement links TRBV5-1 to TRBJ2-1; no clear D gene. V was trimmed by 4 bases and J by 7 bases, leaving 15 bases between them. CDR3 length: 14 amino acids. CDR1 is SGHRS, CDR2 YFSETQ, per germline. The CDR3 reads CASSVARSGNEQFF. The CDR3 DNA reads as TGCGCCAGCAGCGTCGCGCGGAGTGGGAATGAGCAGTTCTTC.

The chain employs TRBV5-1 and TRBJ1-2; 7 nucleotides line up with TRBD1. The CDR3 sequence is 14 residues long. CDR1 and CDR2 (germline): SGHRS, YFSETQ. Trimming removed 4 bases from V and 8 bases from J; junction bases left unmatched: 11. CDR3 sequence: CASSLQGGLGGYTF. The CDR3 DNA is TGCGCCAGCAGCCTTCAGGGGGGGCTCGGAGGCTACACCTTC.

The rearrangement joins TRBV5-1 to TRBJ2-7; 9 positions agree with TRBD2. V lost 2 bases, J lost 2 bases, and 14 bases stayed unmatched. Germline assignment: CDR1 SGHRS and CDR2 YFSETQ. This CDR3 is built from 18 residues. Written as DNA, the CDR3 is TGCGCCAGCAGCTTACCTAGCGGGGACGTAGCTAGGCCCTACGAGCAGTACTTC. Translated: CASSLPSGDVARPYEQYF.

The chain links TRBV27 to TRBJ2-5; 8 bases are shared with TRBD1. Germline CDR1 and CDR2: MNHEY and SMNVEV (reference sequence). The CDR3 runs to 17 residues. V was clipped by 0 bases and J by 4 bases; unmatched bases: 10. The CDR3 region is CASSLSPPGGWVETQYF. The CDR3 nucleotides read TGTGCCAGCAGTTTATCACCTCCAGGGGGCTGGGTAGAGACCCAGTACTTC.

The chain recombines TRBV18 with TRBJ2-7; possible D gene TRBD1, 5 bases. Trimming left V 6 bases short and J 2 bases short, with 14 bases between. Per germline, CDR1 KGHSH and CDR2 LQKENI. This CDR3 has 14 amino acids. CDR3 in amino acids: CASSRVGETYEQYF. The CDR3 DNA is TGTGCCAGCTCCCGCGTAGGGGAAACCTACGAGCAGTACTTC.

V gene TRBV7-3 combines with J gene TRBJ2-1, with no clear D. Germline assignment: CDR1 SGHTA and CDR2 FQGTGA. Trimming shortened V by 4 bases and J by 6 bases, and 16 bases separated the two germline ends. The CDR3 length is 15 residues. CDR3: CASSSFPTTTNEQFF. The CDR3 nucleotides are TGTGCCAGCAGCTCGTTTCCAACAACTACCAATGAGCAGTTCTTC.